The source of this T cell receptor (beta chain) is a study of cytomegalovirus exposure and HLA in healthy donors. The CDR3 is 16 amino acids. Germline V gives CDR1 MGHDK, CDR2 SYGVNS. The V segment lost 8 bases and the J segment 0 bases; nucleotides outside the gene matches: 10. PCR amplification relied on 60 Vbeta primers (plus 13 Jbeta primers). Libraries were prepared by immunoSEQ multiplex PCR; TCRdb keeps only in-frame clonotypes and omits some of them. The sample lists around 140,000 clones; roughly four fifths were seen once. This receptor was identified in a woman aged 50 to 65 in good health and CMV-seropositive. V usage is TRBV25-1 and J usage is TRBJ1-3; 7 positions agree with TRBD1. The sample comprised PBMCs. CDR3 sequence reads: CASEVRGRPSGNTIYF. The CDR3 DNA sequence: TGTGCCAGCGAGGTGAGGGGGCGTCCCTCTGGAAACACCATATATTTT.